This T cell receptor beta chain was recorded in a study of cytomegalovirus exposure and HLA in healthy donors. Germline assignment: CDR1 SGHNT and CDR2 YYREEE (reference sequence). The CDR3 is 14 amino acids. V shed 4 bases and J 10 bases; nucleotides not matched to a gene: 5. PCR primers comprised 60 Vbeta and 13 Jbeta primers. Here immunoSEQ multiplex PCR was the method, and the copy in TCRdb shows in-frame clones only, minus some. The table shows roughly 110,000 clones, with 70% to 85% occurring only once. Study results and limitations: Later on, an analysis showed TCR association rates differing by HLA locus, with DRB1 the most and HLA-C the fewest. Later analysis identified a missense DCLRE1C variant that was linked to TCR beta V- and J-gene trimming.

Details on this clone: Its antigen is as yet unknown.

Sequenced input: PBMCs. The gene calls are TRBV5-4 and TRBJ1-6, with TRBD1 matching 10 bases. The sequence was obtained from a boy between 10 and 17 years old in good health and CMV-seronegative. The CDR3 sequence is CASSGDRGDSPLHF. DNA of the CDR3: TGTGCCAGCAGCGGGGACAGGGGTGACTCACCCCTCCACTTT.